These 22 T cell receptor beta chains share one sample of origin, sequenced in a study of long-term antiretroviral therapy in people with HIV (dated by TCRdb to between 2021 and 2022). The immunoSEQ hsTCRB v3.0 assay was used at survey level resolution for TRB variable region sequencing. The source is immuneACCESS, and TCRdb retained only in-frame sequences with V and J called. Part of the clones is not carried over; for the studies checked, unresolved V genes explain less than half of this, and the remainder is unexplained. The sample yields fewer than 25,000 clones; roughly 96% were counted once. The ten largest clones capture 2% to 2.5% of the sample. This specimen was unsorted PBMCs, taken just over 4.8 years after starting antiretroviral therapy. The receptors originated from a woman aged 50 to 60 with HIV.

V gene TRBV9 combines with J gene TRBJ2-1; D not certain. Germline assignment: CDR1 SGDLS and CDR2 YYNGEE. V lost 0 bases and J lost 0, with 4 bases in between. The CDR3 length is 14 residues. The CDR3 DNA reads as TGTGCCAGCAGCGTAGAATCCTCCTACAATGAGCAGTTCTTC. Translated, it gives CASSVESSYNEQFF.

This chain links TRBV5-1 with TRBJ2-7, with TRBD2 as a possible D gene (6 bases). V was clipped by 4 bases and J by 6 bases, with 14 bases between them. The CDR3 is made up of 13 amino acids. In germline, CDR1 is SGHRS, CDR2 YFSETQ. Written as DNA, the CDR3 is TGCGCCAGCAGCACGCGGGGCGACTTCGAGCAGTACTTC. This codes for CASSTRGDFEQYF.

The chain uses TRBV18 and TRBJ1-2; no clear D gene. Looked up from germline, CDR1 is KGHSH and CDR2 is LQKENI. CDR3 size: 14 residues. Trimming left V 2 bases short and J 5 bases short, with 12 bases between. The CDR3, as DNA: TGTGCCAGCTCACCAGATGGAGGGATTTATGGCTACACCTTC. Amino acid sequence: CASSPDGGIYGYTF.

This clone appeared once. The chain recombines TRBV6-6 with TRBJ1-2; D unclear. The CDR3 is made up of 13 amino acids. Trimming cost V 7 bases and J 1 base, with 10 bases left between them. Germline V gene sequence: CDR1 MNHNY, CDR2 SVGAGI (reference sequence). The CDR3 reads CASNREDNYGYTF. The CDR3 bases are TGTGCCAGCAACCGGGAGGATAACTATGGCTACACCTTC.

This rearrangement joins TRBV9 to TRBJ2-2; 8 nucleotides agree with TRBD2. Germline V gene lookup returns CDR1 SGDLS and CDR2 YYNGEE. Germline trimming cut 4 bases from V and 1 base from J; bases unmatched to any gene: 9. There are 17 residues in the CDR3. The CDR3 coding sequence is TGTGCCAGCAGCCCCCGTTCAACTAGCGGGAACACCGGGGAGCTGTTTTTT. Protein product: CASSPRSTSGNTGELFF.

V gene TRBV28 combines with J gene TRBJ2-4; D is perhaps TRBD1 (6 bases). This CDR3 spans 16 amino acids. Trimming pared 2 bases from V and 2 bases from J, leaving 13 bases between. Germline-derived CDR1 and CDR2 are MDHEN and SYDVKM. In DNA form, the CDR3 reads TGTGCCAGCAGTTTAGGGGGCGCGGGTACCAAAAACATTCAGTACTTC. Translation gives CASSLGGAGTKNIQYF.

CDR3: CASSTGLAGEYEQYF. The DNA for the CDR3 is TGTGCCAGCAGCACGGGACTAGCGGGAGAGTACGAGCAGTACTTC. The chain uses TRBV5-6 and TRBJ2-7; 14 bases fit TRBD2. The CDR3 has 15 amino acids. V gave up 4 bases and J gave up 4 bases; unmatched junction bases: 4. CDR1 and CDR2 from the germline V gene are SGHDT and YYEEEE. The full variable domain, in which reference TRBV5-6 and TRBJ2-7 provide the parts outside the CDR3, is DAGVTQSPTHLIKTRGQQVTLRCSPKSGHDTVSWYQQALGQGPQFIFQYYEEEERQRGNFPDRFSGHQFPNYSSELNVNALLLGDSALYLCASSTGLAGEYEQYFGPGTRLTVT.

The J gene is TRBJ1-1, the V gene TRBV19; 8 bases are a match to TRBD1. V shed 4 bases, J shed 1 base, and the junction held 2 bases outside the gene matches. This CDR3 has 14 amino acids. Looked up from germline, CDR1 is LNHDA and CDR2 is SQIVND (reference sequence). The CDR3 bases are TGTGCCAGTAGTACCAGGGGGCCGAACACTGAAGCTTTCTTT. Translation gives CASSTRGPNTEAFF. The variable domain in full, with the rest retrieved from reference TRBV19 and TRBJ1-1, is DGGITQSPKYLFRKEGQNVTLSCEQNLNHDAMYWYRQDPGQGLRLIYYSQIVNDFQKGDIAEGYSVSREKKESFPLTVTSAQKNPTAFYLCASSTRGPNTEAFFGQGTRLTVV.

The CDR3 loop is CASSLLADYNEQFF. The DNA of the CDR3 is TGTGCCAGCAGCTTGCTAGCGGATTACAATGAGCAGTTCTTC. The chain employs TRBV11-2 and TRBJ2-1; 7 bases map to TRBD2. The CDR3 runs 14 residues. The V segment lost 3 bases and the J segment 4 bases; nucleotides outside the gene matches: 3. The germline V gene encodes CDR1 SGHAT and CDR2 FQNNGV.

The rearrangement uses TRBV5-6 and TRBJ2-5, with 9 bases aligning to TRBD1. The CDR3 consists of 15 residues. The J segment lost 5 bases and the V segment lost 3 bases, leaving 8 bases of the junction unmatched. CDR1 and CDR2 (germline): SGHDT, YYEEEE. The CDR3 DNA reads TGTGCCAGCAGCTGGGGGACAGGGACTTCGGAGACCCAGTACTTC. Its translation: CASSWGTGTSETQYF.

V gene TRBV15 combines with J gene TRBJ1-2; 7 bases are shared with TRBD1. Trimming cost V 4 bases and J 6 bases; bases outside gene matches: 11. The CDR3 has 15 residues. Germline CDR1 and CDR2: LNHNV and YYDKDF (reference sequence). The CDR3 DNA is TGTGCCACCAGCACCCGACAGGGTTTATTGGATGGCTACACCTTC. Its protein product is CATSTRQGLLDGYTF.

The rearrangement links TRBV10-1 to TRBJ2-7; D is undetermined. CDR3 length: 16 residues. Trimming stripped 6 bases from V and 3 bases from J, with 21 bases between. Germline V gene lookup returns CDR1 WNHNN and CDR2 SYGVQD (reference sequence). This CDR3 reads CASRTSTAPHLYEQYF. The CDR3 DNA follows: TGCGCCAGCAGAACTTCAACAGCTCCCCACCTCTACGAGCAGTACTTC.

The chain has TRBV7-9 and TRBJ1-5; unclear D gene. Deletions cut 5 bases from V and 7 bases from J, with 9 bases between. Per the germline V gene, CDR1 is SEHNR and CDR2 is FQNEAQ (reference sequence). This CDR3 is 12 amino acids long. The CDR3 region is CASSIVEQPQHF. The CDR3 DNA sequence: TGTGCCAGCAGCATCGTAGAGCAGCCCCAGCATTTT. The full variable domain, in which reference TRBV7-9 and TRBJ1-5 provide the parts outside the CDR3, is DTGVSQNPRHKITKRGQNVTFRCDPISEHNRLYWYRQTLGQGPEFLTYFQNEAQLEKSRLLSDRFSAERPKGSFSTLEIQRTEQGDSAMYLCASSIVEQPQHFGDGTRLSIL.

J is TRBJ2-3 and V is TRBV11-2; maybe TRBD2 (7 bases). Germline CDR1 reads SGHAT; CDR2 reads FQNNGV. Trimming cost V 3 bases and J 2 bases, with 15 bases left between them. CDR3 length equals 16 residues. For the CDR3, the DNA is TGTGCCAGCAGCTTCTCAGGGGACTACACCACAGATACGCAGTATTTT. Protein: CASSFSGDYTTDTQYF.

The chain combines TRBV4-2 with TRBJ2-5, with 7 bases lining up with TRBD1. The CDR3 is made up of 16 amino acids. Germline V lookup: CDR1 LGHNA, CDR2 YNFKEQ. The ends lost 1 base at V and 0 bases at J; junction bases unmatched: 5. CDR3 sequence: CASSQAKGQDQETQYF. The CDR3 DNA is TGTGCCAGCAGCCAAGCCAAAGGACAGGACCAAGAGACCCAGTACTTC.

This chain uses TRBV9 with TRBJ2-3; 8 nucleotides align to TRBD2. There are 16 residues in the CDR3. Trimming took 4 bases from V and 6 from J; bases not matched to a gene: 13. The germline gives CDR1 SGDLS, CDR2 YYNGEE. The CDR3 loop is CASSPWTSRATDTQYF. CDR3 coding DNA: TGTGCCAGCAGCCCCTGGACTAGCAGGGCCACTGATACGCAGTATTTT.

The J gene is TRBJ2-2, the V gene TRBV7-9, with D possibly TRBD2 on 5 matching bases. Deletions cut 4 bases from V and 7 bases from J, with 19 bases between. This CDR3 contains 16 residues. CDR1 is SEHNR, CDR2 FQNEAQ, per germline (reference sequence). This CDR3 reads CASSSDAGPRIGELFF. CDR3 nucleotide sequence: TGTGCCAGCAGCTCAGACGCGGGCCCAAGGATCGGGGAGCTGTTTTTT.

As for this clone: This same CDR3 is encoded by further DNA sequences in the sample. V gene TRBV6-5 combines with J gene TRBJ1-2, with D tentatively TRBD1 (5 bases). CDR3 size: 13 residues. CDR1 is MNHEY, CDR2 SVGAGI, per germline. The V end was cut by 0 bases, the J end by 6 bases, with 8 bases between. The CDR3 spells CASSYSSGDGYTF. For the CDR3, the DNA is TGTGCCAGCAGTTACTCGTCGGGGGATGGCTACACCTTC.

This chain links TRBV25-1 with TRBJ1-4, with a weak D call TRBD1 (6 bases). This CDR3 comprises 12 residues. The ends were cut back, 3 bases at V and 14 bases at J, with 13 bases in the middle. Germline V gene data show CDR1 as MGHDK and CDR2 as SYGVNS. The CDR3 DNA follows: TGTGCCAGCAGTGATCCCGGACAGCGGCTGTTTTTT. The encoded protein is CASSDPGQRLFF.

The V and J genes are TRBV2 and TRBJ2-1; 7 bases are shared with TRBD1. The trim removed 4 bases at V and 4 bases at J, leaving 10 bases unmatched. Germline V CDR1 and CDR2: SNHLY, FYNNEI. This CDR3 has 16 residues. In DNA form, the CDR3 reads TGTGCCAGCAGTGCTGAGGCAGGGGGACATTACAATGAGCAGTTCTTC. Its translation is CASSAEAGGHYNEQFF.

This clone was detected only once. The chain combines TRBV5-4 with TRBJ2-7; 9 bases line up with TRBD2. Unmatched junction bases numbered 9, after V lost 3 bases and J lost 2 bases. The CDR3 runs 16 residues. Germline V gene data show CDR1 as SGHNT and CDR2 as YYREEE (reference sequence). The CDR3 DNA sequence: TGTGCCAGCAGCTACGGCGGGGCGGGAGGGGCCTACGAGCAGTACTTC. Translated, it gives CASSYGGAGGAYEQYF.

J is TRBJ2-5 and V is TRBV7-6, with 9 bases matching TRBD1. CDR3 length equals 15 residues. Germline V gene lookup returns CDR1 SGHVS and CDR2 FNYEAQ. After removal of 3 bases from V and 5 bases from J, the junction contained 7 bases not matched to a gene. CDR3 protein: CASSFTGGLVETQYF. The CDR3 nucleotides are TGTGCCAGCAGCTTCACAGGGGGCTTGGTTGAGACCCAGTACTTC.